A selection of T cell receptor beta chains follows, all from one sample in a study of blood T cell repertoires in COVID-19. Here immunoSEQ multiplex PCR was the method, and the copy in TCRdb shows in-frame clones only, minus some. This table holds fewer than 110,000 clones, about 90% found once. Sequenced sample: peripheral blood. Receptors originate from a man aged 50 to 60 with acute or convalescent COVID-19. Each CDR3 is given with its conserved first and last residue. A D gene is named only where the DNA matches it firmly. Clone size appears in some rows only: once, few, many, or a class for an expanded clone.

v_gene: TRBV5-1
abundance: -
j_gene: TRBJ2-3
len: 21
d_gene: -
CDR3aa: CASSLAFRARGAIITTDTQYF
CDR3nt: TGCGCCAGCAGCTTGGCTTTCCGGGCCAGGGGGGCAATAATAACCACAGATACGCAGTATTTT

v_gene: TRBV28
abundance: -
j_gene: TRBJ1-4
len: 13
d_gene: -
CDR3aa: CASSKLKGEKLFF
CDR3nt: TGTGCCAGCAGTAAACTCAAGGGGGAAAAACTGTTTTTT

v_gene: TRBV19
abundance: -
j_gene: TRBJ1-2
len: 16
d_gene: -
CDR3aa: CASSIDPKTKNYGYTF
CDR3nt: TGTGCCAGTAGTATAGATCCGAAGACAAAGAACTATGGCTACACCTTC

v_gene: TRBV24-1
abundance: once
j_gene: TRBJ1-1
len: 16
d_gene: TRBD1
CDR3aa: CATSGGQGNAGTEAFF
CDR3nt: TGTGCCACCAGTGGTGGACAGGGCAATGCTGGCACTGAAGCTTTCTTT

v_gene: TRBV5-1
abundance: -
j_gene: TRBJ2-7
len: 15
d_gene: TRBD1
CDR3aa: CASSLGQGASYEQYF
CDR3nt: TGCGCCAGCAGCTTAGGACAGGGGGCCTCCTACGAGCAGTACTTC

v_gene: TRBV4-1
abundance: -
j_gene: TRBJ1-1
len: 14
d_gene: TRBD1
CDR3aa: CASSQSTGSTEAFF
CDR3nt: TGCGCCAGCAGCCAATCGACAGGGAGCACTGAAGCTTTCTTT

v_gene: TRBV6-2/TRBV6-3
abundance: -
j_gene: TRBJ1-2
len: 14
d_gene: -
CDR3aa: CASSTREGSYGYTF
CDR3nt: TGTGCCAGCAGTACCCGAGAGGGCTCCTATGGCTACACCTTC

v_gene: TRBV3-1/TRBV3-2
abundance: few
j_gene: TRBJ2-7
len: 12
d_gene: -
CDR3aa: CASSQSIYEQYF
CDR3nt: TGTGCCAGCAGCCAATCTATCTACGAGCAGTACTTC

v_gene: TRBV7-8
abundance: -
j_gene: TRBJ2-7
len: 14
d_gene: -
CDR3aa: CASSWTDRTYEQYF
CDR3nt: TGTGCCAGCAGCTGGACGGACAGAACCTACGAGCAGTACTTC

v_gene: TRBV5-1
abundance: -
j_gene: TRBJ2-1
len: 15
d_gene: TRBD2
CDR3aa: CAPQPRGGENNEQFF
CDR3nt: TGCGCCCCCCAGCCGCGCGGGGGGGAAAACAATGAGCAGTTCTTC

v_gene: TRBV11-2
abundance: once
j_gene: TRBJ2-1
len: 16
d_gene: -
CDR3aa: CASSYRTGTWYNEQFF
CDR3nt: TGTGCCAGCAGCTATAGGACCGGGACATGGTACAATGAGCAGTTCTTC

v_gene: TRBV19
abundance: -
j_gene: TRBJ1-3
len: 15
d_gene: TRBD1
CDR3aa: CASKIQGIPGNTIYF
CDR3nt: TGTGCCAGTAAGATACAGGGGATTCCTGGAAACACCATATATTTT

v_gene: TRBV24-1
abundance: -
j_gene: TRBJ1-5
len: 14
d_gene: -
CDR3aa: CATSEGSGLRPQHF
CDR3nt: TGTGCCACCAGTGAAGGCTCAGGCCTGCGGCCCCAGCATTTT

v_gene: TRBV10-1
abundance: -
j_gene: TRBJ2-2
len: 14
d_gene: -
CDR3aa: CASSGASFTGELFF
CDR3nt: TGCGCCAGCAGTGGAGCCTCGTTCACCGGGGAGCTGTTTTTT

v_gene: TRBV6-2/TRBV6-3
abundance: -
j_gene: TRBJ2-2
len: 15
d_gene: -
CDR3aa: CASSYSPGFTGELFF
CDR3nt: TGTGCCAGCAGTTACTCCCCCGGGTTTACCGGGGAGCTGTTTTTT

v_gene: TRBV11-1
abundance: -
j_gene: TRBJ1-5
len: 15
d_gene: -
CDR3aa: CASSLRQYSNQPQHF
CDR3nt: TGTGCCAGCAGCTTAAGACAATATAGCAATCAGCCCCAGCATTTT

v_gene: TRBV18
abundance: once
j_gene: TRBJ2-7
len: 13
d_gene: -
CDR3aa: CASSLSSQDVQYF
CDR3nt: TGTGCCAGCTCACTCTCCTCACAGGATGTGCAGTACTTC

v_gene: TRBV5-1
abundance: -
j_gene: TRBJ2-3
len: 14
d_gene: -
CDR3aa: CASSTDTNTDTQYF
CDR3nt: TGCGCCAGCAGCACCGATACAAACACAGATACGCAGTATTTT

v_gene: TRBV11-2
abundance: -
j_gene: TRBJ2-7
len: 13
d_gene: TRBD1
CDR3aa: CASSLEQGTEQYF
CDR3nt: TGTGCCAGCAGCTTGGAACAGGGGACCGAGCAGTACTTC

v_gene: TRBV19
abundance: -
j_gene: TRBJ1-3
len: 15
d_gene: TRBD1
CDR3aa: CASSIGRDRGHTIYF
CDR3nt: TGTGCCAGTAGTATAGGCCGGGACAGGGGACACACCATATATTTT

v_gene: TRBV3-1/TRBV3-2
abundance: -
j_gene: TRBJ2-7
len: 13
d_gene: TRBD2
CDR3aa: CAGGVGRLYEQYF
CDR3nt: TGTGCCGGGGGGGTTGGACGGCTATACGAGCAGTACTTC

v_gene: TRBV6-4
abundance: once
j_gene: TRBJ1-1
len: 14
d_gene: -
CDR3aa: CASSPTDSVSEAFF
CDR3nt: TGTGCCAGCAGCCCCACCGACAGTGTCTCTGAAGCTTTCTTT

v_gene: TRBV4-3
abundance: -
j_gene: TRBJ2-1
len: 14
d_gene: TRBD2
CDR3aa: CASSPLAGYNEQFF
CDR3nt: TGCGCCAGCAGCCCTTTAGCGGGGTACAATGAGCAGTTCTTC

v_gene: TRBV18
abundance: -
j_gene: TRBJ2-3
len: 16
d_gene: TRBD2
CDR3aa: CASSKTGGFGTDTQYF
CDR3nt: TGTGCCAGCTCAAAAACGGGGGGGTTCGGCACAGATACGCAGTATTTT

v_gene: TRBV29-1
abundance: -
j_gene: TRBJ2-3
len: 12
d_gene: TRBD2
CDR3aa: CSASGGTDTQYF
CDR3nt: TGCAGCGCTAGCGGTGGTACAGATACGCAGTATTTT

v_gene: TRBV7-9
abundance: -
j_gene: TRBJ2-7
len: 17
d_gene: -
CDR3aa: CASSTSIRALRDREQYF
CDR3nt: TGTGCCAGCAGCACCTCCATCAGGGCGTTAAGGGATAGAGAGCAGTACTTC

v_gene: TRBV19
abundance: -
j_gene: TRBJ1-2
len: 15
d_gene: TRBD1
CDR3aa: CASSPTGTGNYGYTF
CDR3nt: TGTGCCAGTAGTCCGACCGGGACAGGAAACTATGGCTACACCTTC

v_gene: TRBV4-3
abundance: -
j_gene: TRBJ2-7
len: 16
d_gene: -
CDR3aa: CASSQERQPGAYEQYF
CDR3nt: TGCGCCAGCAGCCAAGAGAGACAGCCGGGCGCCTACGAGCAGTACTTC

v_gene: TRBV27
abundance: -
j_gene: TRBJ2-3
len: 18
d_gene: TRBD2
CDR3aa: CASSLTSPAYLSTDTQYF
CDR3nt: TGTGCCAGCAGTTTGACTAGCCCCGCCTATCTTAGCACAGATACGCAGTATTTT

v_gene: TRBV7-2
abundance: -
j_gene: TRBJ1-2
len: 13
d_gene: -
CDR3aa: CASTLRRGSGYTF
CDR3nt: TGTGCCAGCACCCTACGAAGGGGGAGCGGCTACACCTTC

v_gene: TRBV5-6
abundance: -
j_gene: TRBJ2-3
len: 16
d_gene: -
CDR3aa: CASSFRGNLGTDTQYF
CDR3nt: TGTGCCAGCAGCTTTAGGGGGAATTTGGGGACAGATACGCAGTATTTT

v_gene: TRBV27
abundance: -
j_gene: TRBJ1-1
len: 16
d_gene: -
CDR3aa: CASSPPLGRGESEAFF
CDR3nt: TGTGCCAGCAGTCCCCCGTTGGGCCGGGGTGAATCTGAAGCTTTCTTT

v_gene: TRBV27
abundance: -
j_gene: TRBJ1-1
len: 15
d_gene: TRBD1
CDR3aa: CASRRGQSLNTEAFF
CDR3nt: TGTGCCAGCAGAAGGGGACAGAGTTTGAACACTGAAGCTTTCTTT

v_gene: TRBV19
abundance: -
j_gene: TRBJ1-2
len: 15
d_gene: TRBD1
CDR3aa: CASTGTGTYLYGYTF
CDR3nt: TGTGCCAGTACCGGGACAGGAACCTACCTCTATGGCTACACCTTC

v_gene: TRBV14
abundance: -
j_gene: TRBJ2-2
len: 17
d_gene: -
CDR3aa: CASSQDASSRKAGELFF
CDR3nt: TGTGCCAGCAGCCAAGACGCGTCTAGCAGGAAGGCCGGGGAGCTGTTTTTT

v_gene: TRBV30
abundance: -
j_gene: TRBJ1-2
len: 13
d_gene: -
CDR3aa: CAWSVHWGGGYTF
CDR3nt: TGTGCCTGGAGTGTACACTGGGGGGGTGGCTACACCTTC